This T cell receptor beta chain was sequenced for a study of neurological immune-mediated disorders. CDR1 and CDR2 from the germline V gene are SGHVS and FQNEAQ. The ends were cut back, 0 bases at V and 4 bases at J, with 8 bases in the middle. CDR3 length equals 14 residues. Every sequencing run generated in excess of 190 million TCR-beta sequences. These sequences covered 15-18 subjects. TCRdb recomputed calls from the 5' RACE reads with MiXCR, one row per CDR3 protein. The sample shows tens of thousands of distinct CDR3 sequences, roughly 25% of them seen only once. Material: PBMCs. This clonotype was obtained from a woman in her 70s in good health. V and J are TRBV7-8 and TRBJ2-3, with TRBD1 as a possible D gene (6 bases). CDR3 sequence (DNA): TGTGCCAGCAGCTTAGCGGGGGCCTCAGATACGCAGTATTTT. Protein product: CASSLAGASDTQYF.